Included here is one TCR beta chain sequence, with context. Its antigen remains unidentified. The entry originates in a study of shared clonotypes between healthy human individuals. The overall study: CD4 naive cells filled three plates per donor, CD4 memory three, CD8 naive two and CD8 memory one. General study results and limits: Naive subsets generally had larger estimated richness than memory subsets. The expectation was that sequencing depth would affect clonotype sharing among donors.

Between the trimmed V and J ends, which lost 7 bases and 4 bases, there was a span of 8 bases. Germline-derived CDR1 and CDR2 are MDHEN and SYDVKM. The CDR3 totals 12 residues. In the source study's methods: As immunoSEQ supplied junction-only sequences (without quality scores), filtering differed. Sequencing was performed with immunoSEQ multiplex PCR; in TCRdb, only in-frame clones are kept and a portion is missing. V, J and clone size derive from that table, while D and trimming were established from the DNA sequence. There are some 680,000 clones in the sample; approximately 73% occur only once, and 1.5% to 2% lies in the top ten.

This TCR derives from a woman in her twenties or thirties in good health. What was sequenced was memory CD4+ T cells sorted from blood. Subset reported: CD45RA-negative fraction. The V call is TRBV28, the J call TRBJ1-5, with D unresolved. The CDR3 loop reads CASKRVNQPQHF. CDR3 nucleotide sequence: TGTGCCAGCAAAAGAGTGAATCAGCCCCAGCATTTT.